Each of the 23 T cell receptor beta chains below was sequenced from the same sample in a study of shared clonotypes between healthy human individuals. Method: immunoSEQ multiplex PCR; TCRdb's copy keeps in-frame clones and lacks some. The profile shows 1.4 million or so clones, less than 99% of them singletons. The sample consisted of naive CD4+ T cells sorted from blood. Stated subset: CD45RA+ positively selected. The receptors derive from a young man in good health.

The rearrangement joins TRBV6-6 to TRBJ2-7; 9 nucleotides line up with TRBD1. Trimming cost V 5 bases and J 4 bases; bases outside gene matches: 9. Germline V CDR1 and CDR2: MNHNY, SVGAGI (reference sequence). This CDR3 is built from 15 residues. The chain's CDR3 is CASSQLPGTGYEQYF. CDR3 DNA: TGTGCCAGCAGTCAACTGCCCGGGACAGGGTACGAGCAGTACTTC.

J is TRBJ2-7 and V is TRBV4-2; TRBD2 matches at 13 bases. Germline loops: CDR1 LGHNA, CDR2 YNFKEQ. The CDR3 is 20 amino acids. The ends lost 0 bases at V and 4 bases at J; junction bases unmatched: 15. The chain's CDR3 is CASSQDLFSLTSGRAYEQYF. In DNA, the CDR3 is TGTGCCAGCAGCCAAGATCTTTTTTCTCTTACTAGCGGGAGGGCTTACGAGCAGTACTTC.

This clone was seen only once. The chain is built from TRBV7-6 and TRBJ1-1, with D perhaps TRBD1 (5 bases). The germline V gene has CDR1 SGHVS and CDR2 FNYEAQ. V shed 0 bases and J shed 8 bases, with 10 bases lying between them. The CDR3 runs 13 residues. The CDR3 protein is CASSLAGVSEAFF. As DNA, the CDR3 is TGTGCCAGCAGCTTAGCAGGGGTGTCGGAAGCTTTCTTT. Based on the CDR3 plus reference TRBV7-6 and TRBJ1-1, the full variable domain is GAGVSQSPRYKVTKRGQDVALRCDPISGHVSLYWYRQALGQGPEFLTYFNYEAQQDKSGLPNDRFSAERPEGSISTLTIQRTEQRDSAMYRCASSLAGVSEAFFGQGTRLTVV.

V gene TRBV13 combines with J gene TRBJ2-3, with 11 bases lining up with TRBD1. The CDR3 has 18 amino acids. From germline, CDR1 is PRHDT and CDR2 FYEKMQ (reference sequence). The V and J ends lost 4 bases and 2 bases, in that order; junction bases with no gene match: 11. Written as DNA, the CDR3 is TGTGCCAGCAGCTGGAGGCAATGGACAGGGGGCTTCACAGATACGCAGTATTTT. Residues: CASSWRQWTGGFTDTQYF.

The V call is TRBV5-5, the J call TRBJ2-1; either TRBD1 or TRBD2 may supply D (5 bases each). The CDR3 covers 13 residues. Germline V CDR1 and CDR2: SGHKS, YYEKEE (reference sequence). Trimming removed 4 bases from V and 10 bases from J, with 15 bases in between. In DNA form, the CDR3 reads TGTGCCAGCAGCCCGAGGGCAGGGATCGAGCAGTTCTTC. Translation gives CASSPRAGIEQFF.

This sequence joins TRBV15 and TRBJ2-1; TRBD2 agrees at 12 bases. CDR3 length equals 15 residues. The germline V gene has CDR1 LNHNV and CDR2 YYDKDF (reference sequence). With V trimmed by 1 base and J by 8 bases, 3 bases remained unmatched. CDR3 region: CATSRASGRGDEQFF. CDR3 DNA sequence: TGTGCCACCAGCAGAGCTAGCGGGAGGGGCGATGAGCAGTTCTTC.

The chain combines TRBV7-2 with TRBJ2-7, with TRBD2 identical over 8 bases. V was pared by 5 bases and J by 0 bases, with 9 bases of the junction left unmatched. CDR1 and CDR2 (germline): SGHTA, FQGNSA. The CDR3 covers 16 residues. The CDR3 here is CASSRDGGRSSYEQYF. Written as DNA, the CDR3 is TGTGCCAGCAGCAGAGACGGCGGGAGGAGCTCCTACGAGCAGTACTTC.

The DNA of the CDR3 is TGTGCCAGCAGCTTGAGGACAGTCCTGGAAGCTTTCTTT. Its translation is CASSLRTVLEAFF. The chain employs TRBV7-2 and TRBJ1-1; tentative D call: TRBD1 (6 bases). This CDR3 region has 13 residues. Deletions cut 3 bases from V and 8 bases from J, with 13 bases between. Germline CDR1 reads SGHTA; CDR2 reads FQGNSA.

The genes are TRBV9 and TRBJ2-6, with no clear D. V lost 0 bases, J lost 0 bases, and 7 bases lay in between. Germline V CDR1 and CDR2: SGDLS, YYNGEE. The CDR3 length is 16 residues. The CDR3 loop is CASSVGSNSGANVLTF. DNA of the CDR3: TGTGCCAGCAGCGTAGGATCTAACTCTGGGGCCAACGTCCTGACTTTC.

The J gene is TRBJ2-7, the V gene TRBV4-2; D may match TRBD1 or TRBD2 (5 bases each). CDR1 and CDR2 (germline): LGHNA, YNFKEQ. The CDR3 spans 14 residues. V lost 0 bases and J lost 7, with 13 bases in between. DNA for the CDR3: TGTGCCAGCAGCCAAGATCAGGGCCAGCGGGAGCAGTACTTC. It codes for CASSQDQGQREQYF.

The chain couples TRBV5-5 to TRBJ2-7, with D tentatively TRBD2 (5 bases). This CDR3 has 13 amino acids. Per the germline V gene, CDR1 is SGHKS and CDR2 is YYEKEE (reference sequence). V gave up 4 bases and J gave up 0 bases, with 8 bases separating them. CDR3 coding DNA: TGTGCCAGCAGCGGACTTGCCTCCTACGAGCAGTACTTC. This gives the protein CASSGLASYEQYF.

The chain carries TRBV6-1 and TRBJ1-2; a possible D gene is TRBD1 (5 bases). The CDR3 sequence is 14 residues long. The germline V gene has CDR1 MNHNS and CDR2 SASEGT. The ends were cut back, 2 bases at V and 5 bases at J, with 12 bases in the middle. The CDR3: CASSERGSAYGYTF. The CDR3 DNA is TGTGCCAGCAGTGAAAGGGGCTCCGCGTATGGCTACACCTTC.

This chain uses TRBV29-1 with TRBJ1-5; TRBD1 is a possible D gene (6 bases). Germline V lookup: CDR1 SQVTM, CDR2 ANQGSEA. V dropped 0 bases and J dropped 5 bases, with 20 bases sitting between them. This CDR3 is 17 amino acids long. CDR3 in amino acids: CSVEDSGAQGDDQPQHF. The DNA of the CDR3 is TGCAGCGTTGAAGATTCGGGGGCTCAGGGAGATGATCAGCCCCAGCATTTT. The whole variable domain, remainder taken from reference TRBV29-1 and TRBJ1-5, is SAVISQKPSRDICQRGTSLTIQCQVDSQVTMMFWYRQQPGQSLTLIATANQGSEATYESGFVIDKFPISRPNLTFSTLTVSNMSPEDSSIYLCSVEDSGAQGDDQPQHFGDGTRLSIL.

This clone has just one count. The J gene is TRBJ2-5, the V gene TRBV5-1, with D tentatively TRBD2 (5 bases). With 0 bases removed from V and 5 bases from J, the gap between germline ends came to 8 bases. Germline V gives CDR1 SGHRS, CDR2 YFSETQ. This CDR3 spans 13 amino acids. The CDR3 here is CASSLVPGETQYF. The CDR3 coding sequence is TGCGCCAGCAGCTTGGTTCCGGGGGAGACCCAGTACTTC.

In regard to this clone: The same CDR3 is also encoded by other DNA sequences in this sample. The chain joins TRBV20-1 to TRBJ2-7; D is unclear. The germline V gene encodes CDR1 DFQATT and CDR2 SNEGSKA (reference sequence). The V and J ends lost 2 bases and 4 bases respectively, with 3 bases between them. The CDR3 extends over 10 amino acids. CDR3 sequence reads: CSARSYEQYF. CDR3 bases: TGCAGTGCTAGATCTTACGAGCAGTACTTC.

V and J are TRBV9 and TRBJ2-2, with D perhaps TRBD2 (6 bases). V lost 0 bases, J lost 0 bases, and 12 bases lay in between. The CDR3 length is 17 residues. Germline CDR1 SGDLS, CDR2 YYNGEE. The CDR3 coding sequence is TGTGCCAGCAGCGTAGCTCCCGGGACTCCGAACACCGGGGAGCTGTTTTTT. Translated: CASSVAPGTPNTGELFF.

The chain links TRBV28 to TRBJ2-7; the match to TRBD2 covers 11 bases. The germline V gene has CDR1 MDHEN and CDR2 SYDVKM. The CDR3 spans 16 residues. After removal of 6 bases from V and 1 base from J, the junction contained 8 bases not matched to a gene. The CDR3 DNA follows: TGTGCCAGCAGGCCCCTTGGGACTAGCGGATCCTACGAGCAGTACTTC. Its protein is CASRPLGTSGSYEQYF.

The count of this clone is one. This chain's CDR3 is CASSPERDRTEAFF. As DNA, the CDR3 is TGTGCCAGCTCACCAGAGAGGGATCGCACTGAAGCTTTCTTT. The chain recombines TRBV18 with TRBJ1-1; no definite D call. The CDR3 is made up of 14 amino acids. Trimming stripped 2 bases from V and 4 bases from J, with 11 bases between. The V gene's germline CDR1 is KGHSH and CDR2 LQKENI.

The rearrangement uses TRBV5-5 and TRBJ2-3, with 8 bases identical to TRBD1. There are 14 residues in the CDR3. V was pared by 6 bases and J by 1 base, with 4 bases of the junction left unmatched. The germline CDR1 and CDR2 sequences are SGHKS and YYEKEE (reference sequence). As DNA, the CDR3 is TGTGCCAGCAAGACGACAGGGGGCACAGATACGCAGTATTTT. Amino acids: CASKTTGGTDTQYF.

This clone was counted a single time. The rearrangement joins TRBV19 to TRBJ2-2; D is possibly TRBD2 (6 bases). CDR3 length equals 15 residues. CDR1 and CDR2 (germline): LNHDA, SQIVND (reference sequence). The V end was cut by 3 bases, the J end by 1 base, with 9 bases between. This chain's CDR3 is CASSINGGNTGELFF. In DNA form, the CDR3 reads TGTGCCAGTAGTATCAACGGGGGGAACACCGGGGAGCTGTTTTTT.

Written as DNA, the CDR3 is TGCGCCAGCAGGTCTAGCGGGAGGATGGTGACAGATACGCAGTATTTT. This sequence encodes CASRSSGRMVTDTQYF. The rearrangement joins TRBV5-1 to TRBJ2-3; 11 bases match TRBD2. V trimming: 5 bases; J trimming: 3 bases; junction bases outside the gene matches: 8. This CDR3 spans 16 amino acids. Germline assignment: CDR1 SGHRS and CDR2 YFSETQ.

The J gene is TRBJ2-7, the V gene TRBV28, with D unclear. The V gene's germline CDR1 is MDHEN and CDR2 SYDVKM. CDR3 length: 15 amino acids. Trimming took 4 bases from V and 1 from J, leaving 14 bases between them. The CDR3 bases are TGTGCCAGCAGTTCGTTTACGCTCGGTTCCTACGAGCAGTACTTC. Amino acids: CASSSFTLGSYEQYF.

The chain carries TRBV28 and TRBJ2-2; tentative D call: TRBD1 (6 bases). This CDR3 has 14 residues. V lost 6 bases and J 4 bases, leaving 12 bases between the germline ends. The germline V gene encodes CDR1 MDHEN and CDR2 SYDVKM. CDR3 loop: CASRGGRGTGELFF. CDR3 in DNA: TGTGCCAGCAGAGGGGGAAGGGGCACCGGGGAGCTGTTTTTT.